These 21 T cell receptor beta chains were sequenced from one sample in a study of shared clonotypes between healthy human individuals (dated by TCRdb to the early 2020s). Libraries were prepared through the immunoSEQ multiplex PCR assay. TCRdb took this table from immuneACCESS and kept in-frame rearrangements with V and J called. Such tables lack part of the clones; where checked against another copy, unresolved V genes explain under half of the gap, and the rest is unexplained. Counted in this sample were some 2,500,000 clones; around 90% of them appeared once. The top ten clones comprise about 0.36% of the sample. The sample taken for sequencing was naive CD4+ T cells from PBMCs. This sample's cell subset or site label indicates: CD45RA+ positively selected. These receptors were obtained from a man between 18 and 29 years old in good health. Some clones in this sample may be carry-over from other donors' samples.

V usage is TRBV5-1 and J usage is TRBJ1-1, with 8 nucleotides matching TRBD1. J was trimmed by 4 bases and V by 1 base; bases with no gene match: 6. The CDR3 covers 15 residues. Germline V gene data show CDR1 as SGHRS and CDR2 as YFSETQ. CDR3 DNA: TGCGCCAGCAGCTTGTCAGGGGGCGGTATCACTGAAGCTTTCTTT. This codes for CASSLSGGGITEAFF.

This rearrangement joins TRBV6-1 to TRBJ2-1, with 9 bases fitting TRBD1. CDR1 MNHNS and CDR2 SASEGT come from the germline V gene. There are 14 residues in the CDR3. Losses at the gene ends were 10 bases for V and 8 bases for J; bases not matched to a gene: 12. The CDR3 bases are TGTGCCACCCGGGACAGGGAAATTTTGGATGAGCAGTTCTTC. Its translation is CATRDREILDEQFF.

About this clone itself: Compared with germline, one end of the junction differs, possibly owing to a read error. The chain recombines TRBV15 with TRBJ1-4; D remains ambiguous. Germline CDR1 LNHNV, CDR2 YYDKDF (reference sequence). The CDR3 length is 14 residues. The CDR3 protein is CATSRDRTDEKLFF. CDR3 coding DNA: TGTGCCACCAGCAGAGACCGAACTGATGAAAAACTGTTTTTT. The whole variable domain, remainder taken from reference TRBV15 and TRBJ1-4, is DAMVIQNPRYQVTQFGKPVTLSCSQTLNHNVMYWYQQKSSQAPKLLFHYYDKDFNNEADTPDNFQSRRPNTSFCFLDIRSPGLGDTAMYLCATSRDRTDEKLFFGSGTQLSVL.

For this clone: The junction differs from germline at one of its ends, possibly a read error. CDR3 sequence: CASSLWTGNSSPGIF. The CDR3, as DNA: TGTGCCAGCAGTTTATGGACGGGGAATAGCTCCCCCGGGATCTTC. The rearrangement joins TRBV28 to TRBJ2-1; tentatively, D is TRBD2 (5 bases). The germline V gene has CDR1 MDHEN and CDR2 SYDVKM. This CDR3 is 15 amino acids long. The full variable domain, its missing parts supplied by reference TRBV28 and TRBJ2-1, is DVKVTQSSRYLVKRTGEKVFLECVQDMDHENMFWYRQDPGLGLRLIYFSYDVKMKEKGDIPEGYSVSREKKERFSLILESASTNQTSMYLCASSLWTGNSSPGIFGPGTRLTVL.

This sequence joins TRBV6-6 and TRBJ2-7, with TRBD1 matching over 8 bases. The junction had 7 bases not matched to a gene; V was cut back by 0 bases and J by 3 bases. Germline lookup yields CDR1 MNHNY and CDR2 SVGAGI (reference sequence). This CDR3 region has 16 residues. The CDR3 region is CASSYSTGVKGYEQYF. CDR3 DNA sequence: TGTGCCAGCAGTTACTCGACAGGGGTGAAGGGCTACGAGCAGTACTTC.

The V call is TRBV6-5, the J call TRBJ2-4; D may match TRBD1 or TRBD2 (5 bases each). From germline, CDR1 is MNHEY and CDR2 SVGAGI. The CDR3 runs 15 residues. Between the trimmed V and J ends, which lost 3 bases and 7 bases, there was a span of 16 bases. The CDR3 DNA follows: TGTGCCAGCAGTTATGCGGCAGGGACGGGCAACATTCAGTACTTC. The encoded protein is CASSYAAGTGNIQYF.

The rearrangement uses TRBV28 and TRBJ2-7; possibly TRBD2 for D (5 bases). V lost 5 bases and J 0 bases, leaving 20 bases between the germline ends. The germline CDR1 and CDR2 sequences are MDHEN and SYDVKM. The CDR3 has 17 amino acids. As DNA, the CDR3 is TGTGCCAGCAGTCCTTCACTCGGACTGGATATCTCCTACGAGCAGTACTTC. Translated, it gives CASSPSLGLDISYEQYF.

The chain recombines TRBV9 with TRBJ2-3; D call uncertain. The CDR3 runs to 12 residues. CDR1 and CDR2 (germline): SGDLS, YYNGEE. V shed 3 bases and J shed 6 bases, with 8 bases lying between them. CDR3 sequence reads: CASSAQYDTQYF. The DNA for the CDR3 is TGTGCCAGCAGCGCGCAGTACGATACGCAGTATTTT.

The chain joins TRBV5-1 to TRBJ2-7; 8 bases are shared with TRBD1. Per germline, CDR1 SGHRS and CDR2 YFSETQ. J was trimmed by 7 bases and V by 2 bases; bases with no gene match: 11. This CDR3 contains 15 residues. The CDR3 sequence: CASSFSGTGSREQYF. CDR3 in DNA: TGCGCCAGCAGCTTTTCCGGGACAGGCTCACGGGAGCAGTACTTC. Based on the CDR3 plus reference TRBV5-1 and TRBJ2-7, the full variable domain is KAGVTQTPRYLIKTRGQQVTLSCSPISGHRSVSWYQQTPGQGLQFLFEYFSETQRNKGNFPGRFSGRQFSNSRSEMNVSTLELGDSALYLCASSFSGTGSREQYFGPGTRLTVT.

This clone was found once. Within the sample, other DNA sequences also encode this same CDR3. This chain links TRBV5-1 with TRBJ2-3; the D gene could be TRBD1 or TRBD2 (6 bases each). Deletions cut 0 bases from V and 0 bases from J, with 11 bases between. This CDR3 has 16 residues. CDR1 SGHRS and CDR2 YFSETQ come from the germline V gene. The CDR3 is CASSLEGGPSTDTQYF. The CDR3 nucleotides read TGCGCCAGCAGCTTGGAGGGGGGCCCAAGCACAGATACGCAGTATTTT.

In DNA, the CDR3 is TGCGCCAGCAGCCAGGCAGCACTCAGGGGGCTGAATACAGATACGCAGTATTTT. Translated: CASSQAALRGLNTDTQYF. J is TRBJ2-3 and V is TRBV4-3; 8 positions match TRBD1. The germline CDR1 and CDR2 sequences are LGHNA and YSLEER. The CDR3 runs to 18 residues. V shed 3 bases and J 3 bases; nucleotides not matched to a gene: 14.

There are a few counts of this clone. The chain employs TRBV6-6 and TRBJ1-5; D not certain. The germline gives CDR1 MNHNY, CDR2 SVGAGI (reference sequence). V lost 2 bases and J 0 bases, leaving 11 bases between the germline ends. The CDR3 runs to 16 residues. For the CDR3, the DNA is TGTGCCAGCAGTTACGACGGCCAGATTAGCAATCAGCCCCAGCATTTT. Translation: CASSYDGQISNQPQHF.

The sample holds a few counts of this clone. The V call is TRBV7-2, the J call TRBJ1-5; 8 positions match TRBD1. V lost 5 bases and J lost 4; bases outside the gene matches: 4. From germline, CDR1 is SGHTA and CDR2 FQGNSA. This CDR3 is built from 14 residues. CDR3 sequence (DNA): TGTGCCAGCAGCGCTAGGACAGGGAATCAGCCCCAGCATTTT. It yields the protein CASSARTGNQPQHF.

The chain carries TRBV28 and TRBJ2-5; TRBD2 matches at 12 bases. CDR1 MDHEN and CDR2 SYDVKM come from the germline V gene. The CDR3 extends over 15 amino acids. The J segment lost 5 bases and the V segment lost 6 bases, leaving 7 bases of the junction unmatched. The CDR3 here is CASSLLAGGWETQYF. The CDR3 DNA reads TGTGCCAGCAGCCTACTAGCGGGGGGTTGGGAGACCCAGTACTTC.

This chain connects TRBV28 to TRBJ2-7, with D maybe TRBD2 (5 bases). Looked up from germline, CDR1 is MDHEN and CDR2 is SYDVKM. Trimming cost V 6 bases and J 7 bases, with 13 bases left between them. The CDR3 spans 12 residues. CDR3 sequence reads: CASRDLAREQYF. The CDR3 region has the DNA TGTGCCAGCAGAGACTTAGCGAGAGAGCAGTACTTC.

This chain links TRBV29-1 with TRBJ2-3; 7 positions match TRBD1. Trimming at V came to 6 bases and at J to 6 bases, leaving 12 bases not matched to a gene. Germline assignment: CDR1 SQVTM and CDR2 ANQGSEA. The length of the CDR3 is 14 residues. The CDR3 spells CSVGDRALSDTQYF. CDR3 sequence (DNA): TGCAGCGTCGGAGACAGGGCTTTATCGGATACGCAGTATTTT.

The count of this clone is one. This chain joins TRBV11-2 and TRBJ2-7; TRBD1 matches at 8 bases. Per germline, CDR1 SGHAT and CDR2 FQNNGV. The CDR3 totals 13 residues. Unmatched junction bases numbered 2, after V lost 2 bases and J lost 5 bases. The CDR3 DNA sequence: TGTGCCAGCAGCTTACCAGGGGGCAACGAGCAGTACTTC. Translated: CASSLPGGNEQYF.

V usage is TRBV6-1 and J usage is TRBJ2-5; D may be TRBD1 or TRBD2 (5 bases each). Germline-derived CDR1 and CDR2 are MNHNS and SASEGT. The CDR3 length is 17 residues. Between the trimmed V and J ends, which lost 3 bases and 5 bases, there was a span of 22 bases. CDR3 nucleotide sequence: TGTGCCAGCAGTGACTACCGGGACGTATTTTTGGGCGAGACCCAGTACTTC. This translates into CASSDYRDVFLGETQYF.

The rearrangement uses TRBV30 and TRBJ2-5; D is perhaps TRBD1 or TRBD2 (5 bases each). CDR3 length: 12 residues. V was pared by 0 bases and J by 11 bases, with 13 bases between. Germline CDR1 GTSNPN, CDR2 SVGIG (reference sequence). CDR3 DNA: TGTGCCTGGAGTGTGATATTGGGGGAGCAGTACTTC. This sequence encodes CAWSVILGEQYF.

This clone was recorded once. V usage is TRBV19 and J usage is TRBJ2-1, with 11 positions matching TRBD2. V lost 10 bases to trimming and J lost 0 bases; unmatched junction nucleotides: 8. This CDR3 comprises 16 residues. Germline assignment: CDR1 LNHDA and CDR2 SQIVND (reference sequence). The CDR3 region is CATLGLAASSYNEQFF. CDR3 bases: TGTGCCACCCTGGGACTAGCGGCTAGCTCCTACAATGAGCAGTTCTTC.

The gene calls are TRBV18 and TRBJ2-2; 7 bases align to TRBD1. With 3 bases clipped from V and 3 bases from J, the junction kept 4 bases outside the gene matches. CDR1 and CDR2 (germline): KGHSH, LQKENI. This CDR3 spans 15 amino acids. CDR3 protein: CASSPDRSYTGELFF. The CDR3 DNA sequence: TGTGCCAGCTCACCGGACAGGTCTTACACCGGGGAGCTGTTTTTT.